This T cell receptor (beta chain) was recovered during a study of blood T cells in healthy people across ages. From germline, CDR1 is LGHNA and CDR2 YSLEER. The CDR3 extends over 15 amino acids. With V trimmed by 5 bases and J by 4 bases, 10 bases remained unmatched. Primers used in a second PCR of roughly 6 to 12 cycles were a sample-barcoded 5' primer and a J-beta primer mix. Each TCR beta cDNA got a 12-nucleotide random molecular identifier. One entry per CDR3 protein, called by TCRdb with MiXCR from the 5' RACE reads. The sample lists under 1 million distinct CDR3 sequences; roughly 44% were seen once. Samples had at least 7 million PBMCs isolated from them.

The sample consisted of blood. The TCR was taken from a man aged 60 to 75 in good health. The gene calls are TRBV4-3 and TRBJ2-7; 8 nucleotides agree with TRBD1. The CDR3 sequence is CASSNSDRARYEQYF. CDR3 bases: TGCGCCAGCAGCAACTCGGACAGGGCACGGTACGAGCAGTACTTC.